Below are 13 T cell receptor beta chains sequenced from a single sample in a study of CD8 T cells in ankylosing spondylitis. General study points: About 8 highly homologous variants formed a TCR beta motif that appeared characteristic of ankylosing spondylitis blood.

MiXCR, run by TCRdb on the 5' RACE reads, gives a single entry per CDR3 protein. The table lists 450,000 to 550,000 distinct CDR3 sequences, less than 6% of them singletons. Their antigens are not known. Sequencing was carried out using blood, either unsorted or a sorted T cell fraction (not recorded which). Receptors were obtained from a male donor with ankylosing spondylitis.

The chain combines TRBV7-9 with TRBJ2-7, with D perhaps TRBD1 (5 bases). Trimming removed 0 bases from V and 1 base from J, with 7 bases in between. This CDR3 is built from 14 residues. The germline V gene encodes CDR1 SEHNR and CDR2 FQNEAQ (reference sequence). CDR3 coding DNA: TGTGCCAGCAGCTTAGCACAGGAGTCCTACGAGCAGTACTTC. Translated, it gives CASSLAQESYEQYF.

This clonotype was counted many times. The rearrangement uses TRBV29-1 and TRBJ1-1; D perhaps matches TRBD1 (5 bases). The germline gives CDR1 SQVTM, CDR2 ANQGSEA. There are 13 residues in the CDR3. V was clipped by 2 bases and J by 3 bases, with 10 bases between them. DNA of the CDR3: TGCAGCGTTGAAAGAGGGGCAGACACTGAAGCTTTCTTT. It is translated as CSVERGADTEAFF.

This clonotype was picked up many times. The chain combines TRBV7-9 with TRBJ1-1; TRBD1 matches at 7 bases. Germline values: CDR1 SEHNR, CDR2 FQNEAQ (reference sequence). J gave up 4 bases and V 5 bases, and 10 bases lay outside the gene matches. The CDR3 runs to 15 residues. CDR3 nucleotides: TGTGCCAGCAGCCTAACAGGGGCAAGGGGCACTGAAGCTTTCTTT. Encoded protein: CASSLTGARGTEAFF.

This clonotype has a count of ten or more. The V and J genes are TRBV6-2 or TRBV6-3 and TRBJ1-5; a possible D gene is TRBD1 (5 bases). V lost 6 bases and J 9 bases, leaving 15 bases between the germline ends. Germline CDR1 reads MNHEY; CDR2 reads SVGEGT. The CDR3 contains 13 residues. CDR3 protein: CASRAGTARPQHF. The CDR3 nucleotides read TGTGCCAGCAGAGCCGGGACGGCAAGGCCCCAGCATTTT.

This clonotype was seen at least ten times. The CDR3 nucleotides read TGTGCGGGGGGTGTCGAAGGGACCACTGAAGCTTTCTTT. Residues: CAGGVEGTTEAFF. The chain joins TRBV28 to TRBJ1-1; TRBD1 is a possible D gene (5 bases). This CDR3 comprises 13 residues. The germline V gene encodes CDR1 MDHEN and CDR2 SYDVKM.

Ten or more counts support this clonotype. The chain links TRBV6-5 to TRBJ1-2; 10 positions agree with TRBD1. This CDR3 is 18 amino acids long. Germline-derived CDR1 and CDR2 are MNHEY and SVGAGI. V trimming: 0 bases; J trimming: 1 base; junction bases outside the gene matches: 8. Here the CDR3 reads CASSYSIGQGGFNYGYTF. Here the CDR3 DNA reads TGTGCCAGCAGTTACTCGATTGGACAGGGGGGCTTTAACTATGGCTACACCTTC.

This clonotype has just a few counts. V and J are TRBV2 and TRBJ1-5; D gene unclear. Germline V gives CDR1 SNHLY, CDR2 FYNNEI. The CDR3 extends over 13 amino acids. Trimming shortened V by 6 bases and J by 4 bases, and 10 bases separated the two germline ends. CDR3 sequence: CASRLRKNQPQHF. The CDR3 DNA is TGTGCCAGCAGGCTTCGAAAGAATCAGCCCCAGCATTTT.

This clonotype was seen ten or more times. The chain recombines TRBV7-9 with TRBJ2-2; D is possibly TRBD1 (5 bases). Germline CDR1 and CDR2: SEHNR and FQNEAQ (reference sequence). CDR3 length: 17 amino acids. V was shortened by 3 bases and J by 4 bases, with 18 bases between the two germline ends. CDR3 sequence: CASSFTDSWGLTGELFF. The CDR3 DNA sequence: TGTGCCAGCAGCTTCACTGACAGCTGGGGTCTCACCGGGGAGCTGTTTTTT.

Many counts were recorded for this clonotype. The chain employs TRBV29-1 and TRBJ1-2, with 10 bases matching TRBD1. Germline V gene sequence: CDR1 SQVTM, CDR2 ANQGSEA. After removal of 3 bases from V and 4 bases from J, the junction contained 2 bases not matched to a gene. The CDR3 loop spans 13 amino acids. Written as DNA, the CDR3 is TGCAGCGTTGAGGACAGGGGGGGCTATGGCTACACCTTC. As protein: CSVEDRGGYGYTF.

This clonotype came up many times. V and J are TRBV28 and TRBJ2-5; 7 bases are a match to TRBD1. With 3 bases clipped from V and 4 bases from J, the junction kept 2 bases outside the gene matches. There are 13 residues in the CDR3. CDR1 and CDR2 (germline): MDHEN, SYDVKM. The DNA for the CDR3 is TGTGCCAGCAGTTTGACAGGGAGAGAGACCCAGTACTTC. It specifies CASSLTGRETQYF.

The sample holds many counts of this clonotype. The chain links TRBV7-2 to TRBJ1-2; D is undetermined. The germline V gene encodes CDR1 SGHTA and CDR2 FQGNSA. This CDR3 contains 14 residues. V was trimmed by 1 base and J by 4 bases, leaving 10 bases between them. The CDR3 here is CASSLGYTSYGYTF. The CDR3, as DNA: TGTGCCAGCAGCTTAGGTTACACCAGCTATGGCTACACCTTC.

This clonotype was counted at least ten times. The rearrangement uses TRBV28 and TRBJ2-2; possible D gene TRBD1, 5 bases. The V gene's germline CDR1 is MDHEN and CDR2 SYDVKM. The CDR3 sequence is 12 residues long. V was trimmed by 3 bases and J by 7 bases, leaving 6 bases between them. CDR3 DNA: TGTGCCAGCAGTTTCGACAGCGGGGAGCTGTTTTTT. Protein: CASSFDSGELFF.

This clonotype appeared many times. V is TRBV20-1 and J is TRBJ2-5, with a possible D match to TRBD1 (6 bases). This CDR3 has 14 amino acids. The germline gives CDR1 DFQATT, CDR2 SNEGSKA (reference sequence). V was trimmed by 1 base and J by 8 bases, leaving 17 bases between them. The CDR3 nucleotides are TGCAGTGCTAGAGTGGGGGCGGAGGTAGAAACCCAGTACTTC. Translated: CSARVGAEVETQYF.